The sample holds many counts of the clone carrying this T cell receptor beta chain. Its specificity is unknown. The data belong to a study of early T cells in non-severe SARS-CoV-2 infection. Study at large: RNA in bulk from unsorted whole blood was sequenced, and chains were unpaired.

Study findings and constraints: CD4 and private specificities were missed by VDJdb matching, which favored anti-spike CD8 responses.

This CDR3 contains 15 residues. Germline CDR1 is MNHEY and CDR2 is SVGAGI. Trimming shortened V by 0 bases and J by 1 base, and 8 bases separated the two germline ends. Researchers attached unique molecular identifiers to individual cDNA molecules. TCRdb reprocessed the 5' RACE reads with MiXCR, giving one entry per CDR3 protein. The sample yields about 19,000 distinct CDR3 sequences, less than 5% seen once. The J gene is TRBJ2-3, the V gene TRBV6-5; unclear D gene. This clonotype was obtained from an adult who was a healthcare worker with PCR-confirmed SARS-CoV-2 infection or an uninfected control (not recorded which). The material sequenced was whole blood. The CDR3, as DNA: TGTGCCAGCAGTTACTCGCGCAGCCGCACAGATACGCAGTATTTT. Its protein is CASSYSRSRTDTQYF.